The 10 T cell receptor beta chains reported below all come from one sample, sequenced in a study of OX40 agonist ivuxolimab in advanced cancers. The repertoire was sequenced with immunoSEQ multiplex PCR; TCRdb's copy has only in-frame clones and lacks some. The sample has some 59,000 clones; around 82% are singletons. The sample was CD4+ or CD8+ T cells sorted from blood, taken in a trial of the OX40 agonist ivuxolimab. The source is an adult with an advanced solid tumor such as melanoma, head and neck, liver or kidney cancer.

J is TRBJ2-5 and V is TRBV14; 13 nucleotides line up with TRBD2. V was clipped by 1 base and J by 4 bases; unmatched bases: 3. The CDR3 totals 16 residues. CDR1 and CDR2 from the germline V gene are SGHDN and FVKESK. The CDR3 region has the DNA TGTGCCAGCAGCCAAGCACTAGCGGGAGGGCCAGAGACCCAGTACTTC. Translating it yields CASSQALAGGPETQYF.

CDR3 protein: CASSLRHEQYF. The CDR3 DNA sequence: TGTGCCAGCAGTTTACGTCACGAGCAGTACTTC. The chain employs TRBV27 and TRBJ2-7; no reliable D call. The V and J ends lost 2 bases and 5 bases respectively, with 4 bases between them. CDR1 and CDR2 (germline): MNHEY, SMNVEV (reference sequence). This CDR3 spans 11 amino acids.

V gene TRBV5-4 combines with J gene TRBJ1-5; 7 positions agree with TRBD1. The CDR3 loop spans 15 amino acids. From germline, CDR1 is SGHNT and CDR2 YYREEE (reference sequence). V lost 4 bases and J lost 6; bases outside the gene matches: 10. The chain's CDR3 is CASSLRQGRGQPQHF. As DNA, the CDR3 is TGTGCCAGCAGCCTCCGACAGGGTAGAGGTCAGCCCCAGCATTTT.

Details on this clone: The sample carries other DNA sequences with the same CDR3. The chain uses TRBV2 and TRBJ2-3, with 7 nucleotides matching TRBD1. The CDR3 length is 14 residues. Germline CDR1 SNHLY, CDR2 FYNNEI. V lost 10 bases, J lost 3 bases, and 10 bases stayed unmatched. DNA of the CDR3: TGTGCCATGATTCGGGACAGTCTAACAGATACGCAGTATTTT. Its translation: CAMIRDSLTDTQYF.

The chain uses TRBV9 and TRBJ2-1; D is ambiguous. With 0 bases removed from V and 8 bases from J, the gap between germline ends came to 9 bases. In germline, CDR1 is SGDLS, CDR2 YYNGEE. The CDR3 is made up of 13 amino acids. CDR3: CASSVERSDEQFF. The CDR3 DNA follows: TGTGCCAGCAGCGTAGAGAGGAGCGATGAGCAGTTCTTC. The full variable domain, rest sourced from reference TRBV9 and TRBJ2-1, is DSGVTQTPKHLITATGQRVTLRCSPRSGDLSVYWYQQSLDQGLQFLIQYYNGEERAKGNILERFSAQQFPDLHSELNLSSLELGDSALYFCASSVERSDEQFFGPGTRLTVL.

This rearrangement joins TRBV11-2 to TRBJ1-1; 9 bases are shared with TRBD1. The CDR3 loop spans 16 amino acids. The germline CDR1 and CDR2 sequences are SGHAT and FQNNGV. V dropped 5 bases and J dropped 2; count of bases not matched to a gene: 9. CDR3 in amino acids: CASSPGGGQGNTEAFF. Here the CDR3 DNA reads TGTGCCAGCAGCCCCGGAGGGGGACAGGGAAACACTGAAGCTTTCTTT.

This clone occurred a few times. The chain's CDR3 is CASSMGLHYEQYF. The CDR3 region has the DNA TGTGCCAGTAGTATGGGACTCCACTACGAGCAGTACTTC. The rearrangement joins TRBV19 to TRBJ2-7, with TRBD2 as a possible D gene (6 bases). Germline CDR1 reads LNHDA; CDR2 reads SQIVND (reference sequence). V gave up 3 bases and J gave up 3 bases, with 9 bases separating them. CDR3 length: 13 amino acids.

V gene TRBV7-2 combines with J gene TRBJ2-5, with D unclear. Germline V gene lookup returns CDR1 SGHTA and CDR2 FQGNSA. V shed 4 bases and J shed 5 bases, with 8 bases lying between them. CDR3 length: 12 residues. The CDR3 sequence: CASSSMWETQYF. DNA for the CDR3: TGTGCCAGCAGCTCAATGTGGGAGACCCAGTACTTC.

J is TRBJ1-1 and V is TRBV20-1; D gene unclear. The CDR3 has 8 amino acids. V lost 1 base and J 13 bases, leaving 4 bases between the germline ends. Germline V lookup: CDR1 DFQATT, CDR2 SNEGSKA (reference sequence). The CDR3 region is CSARVGFF. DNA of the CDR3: TGCAGTGCTAGAGTTGGTTTCTTT.

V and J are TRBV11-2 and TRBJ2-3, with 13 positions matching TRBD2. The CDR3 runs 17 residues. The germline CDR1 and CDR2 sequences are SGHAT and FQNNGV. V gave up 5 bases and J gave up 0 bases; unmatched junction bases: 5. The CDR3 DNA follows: TGTGCCAGCAGCATGACTAGCGGGGGGCCAAGCACAGATACGCAGTATTTT. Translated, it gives CASSMTSGGPSTDTQYF.